A selection of T cell receptor beta chains follows, all from one sample in a study of early T cells in non-severe SARS-CoV-2 infection. TCRdb fed the 5' RACE reads into MiXCR, producing one record per CDR3 protein. The data contain some 46,000 distinct CDR3 sequences, around 6.3% of them singletons. Sequencing was performed on whole blood, taken at baseline. Receptor source: an adult who was a healthcare worker with PCR-confirmed SARS-CoV-2 infection or an uninfected control (not recorded which). CDR3s include the opening cysteine and the closing phenylalanine or tryptophan. Each record gives: D gene, J gene, clone size, V gene, CDR3 DNA, CDR3 protein. The D gene is left open where the match is weak. A row's size may be missing; if present it is once, few, many or a size class.

-,TRBJ1-2,few,TRBV20-1,TGCAGTGCTCAGCCTTCGGACCTATATGGCTACACCTTC,CSAQPSDLYGYTF
-,TRBJ2-5,many,TRBV7-2,TGTGCCAGCAGCTTAGATCTGGCGTACCAAGAGACCCAGTACTTC,CASSLDLAYQETQYF
-,TRBJ1-4,few,TRBV10-1,TGCGCCAGCAGGCTGAATGAAAAACTGTTTTTT,CASRLNEKLFF
TRBD1,TRBJ2-7,few,TRBV7-9,TGTGCCAGCAGCGTGGCGAGGGACAGCTCCTACTACGAGCAGTACTTC,CASSVARDSSYYEQYF
-,TRBJ1-1,-,TRBV4-3,TGCGCCAGCAGCCAAGGCGTGGGGAGAGACGAAGCTTTCTTT,CASSQGVGRDEAFF
-,TRBJ1-6,once,TRBV18,TGTGCCAGCTCACCACCAGGGCAGGGGAATTCACCCCTCCACTTT,CASSPPGQGNSPLHF
-,TRBJ2-2,many,TRBV2,TGTGCCAGCTACGGGGGACCAAGGAACACCGGGGAGCTGTTTTTT,CASYGGPRNTGELFF
-,TRBJ2-2,few,TRBV5-6,TGTGCCAGCACCCCCCCGGCAGGGCTGAACACCGGGGAGCTGTTTTTT,CASTPPAGLNTGELFF
-,TRBJ1-4,many,TRBV6-2/TRBV6-3,TGTGCCAGCAGTTACTCTTCGGGCTCAACTAATGAAAAACTGTTTTTT,CASSYSSGSTNEKLFF
-,TRBJ2-5,many,TRBV20-1,TGCAGTGCTAGAGTGGGAATAGAGACCCAGTACTTC,CSARVGIETQYF